A single T cell receptor beta chain is shown here with its context. The data were taken from a study of shared clonotypes between healthy human individuals. The CDR3 is made up of 14 amino acids. The germline V gene has CDR1 LNHNV and CDR2 YYDKDF (reference sequence). V was trimmed by 3 bases and J by 9 bases, leaving 15 bases between them. Measured with immunoSEQ multiplex PCR; TCRdb has only the in-frame clones, and not every one. The table records around 510,000 clones, around 96% of them present only once. Source material: naive CD4+ T cells sorted from blood. This sample's subset: CD45RA+ positively selected. The chain is built from TRBV15 and TRBJ2-1, with D uncertain. The source of this sequence is a woman in her 30s in good health. The CDR3: CATSRLTPSPEQFF. The CDR3, as DNA: TGTGCCACCAGCAGGCTGACGCCTTCCCCTGAGCAGTTCTTC.